This TCR beta chain was sequenced in a study of T cell changes during pregnancy in multiple sclerosis (dated by TCRdb to about 2019). Turning to the overall study: The study examined how the T cell repertoire changed over the course of pregnancy in women with multiple sclerosis.

About this clone itself: Its antigen is unknown. Base qualities are not at hand, and no much larger clone is one base apart.

Per the germline V gene (reference sequence), SGHNT is the CDR1 and YYREEE is the CDR2. V is shortened by 3 bases, J by 2 bases, and the region joining them spans 11 bases. The CDR3 measures 14 amino acids from cysteine to phenylalanine. Solely the CDR3 DNA is kept, with 42 bases framed from the first base. Preparation of the library involved the immunoSEQ multiplex PCR assay. Held by TCRdb, this immuneACCESS table contains in-frame sequences only and omits some clones. Under half of the omission traces to an unresolved V gene where checked; the cause of the rest is unknown. Present in this sample are about 68,000 clones, 92% of which were seen just once. The ten largest clones add up to roughly 1.3% of the sample.

The specimen comprised peripheral blood, sampled in the second trimester of pregnancy. The clonotype was recovered from a female donor in good health, enrolled as a control in a pregnancy study. This sequence uses TRBV5-4 and TRBJ2-5, with TRBD1 as a weak D call on 6 bases. The CDR3 corresponds to CASSYRDRQETQYF. The DNA sequence follows: TGTGCCAGCAGCTATAGAGACAGGCAAGAGACCCAGTACTTC.